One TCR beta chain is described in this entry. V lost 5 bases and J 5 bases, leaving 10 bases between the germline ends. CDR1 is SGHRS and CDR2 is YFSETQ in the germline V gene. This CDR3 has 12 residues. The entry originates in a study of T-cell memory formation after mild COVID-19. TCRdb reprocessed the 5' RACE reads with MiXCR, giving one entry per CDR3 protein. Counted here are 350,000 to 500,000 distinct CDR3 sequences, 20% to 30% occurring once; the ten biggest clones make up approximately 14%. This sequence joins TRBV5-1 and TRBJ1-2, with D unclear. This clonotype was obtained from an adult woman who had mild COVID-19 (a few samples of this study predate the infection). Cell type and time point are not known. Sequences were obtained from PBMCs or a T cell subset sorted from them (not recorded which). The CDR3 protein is CASSTGRYGYTF. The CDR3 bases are TGCGCCAGCAGTACGGGTCGGTATGGCTACACCTTC. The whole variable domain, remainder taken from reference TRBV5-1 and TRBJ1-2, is KAGVTQTPRYLIKTRGQQVTLSCSPISGHRSVSWYQQTPGQGLQFLFEYFSETQRNKGNFPGRFSGRQFSNSRSEMNVSTLELGDSALYLCASSTGRYGYTFGSGTRLTVV.